There are a few counts of the clone carrying this T cell receptor (beta chain). What it recognizes is unknown. The entry originates in a study of CD8 T cells in ankylosing spondylitis. Study-wide results and limits: Seemingly distinctive of ankylosing spondylitis blood was a TCR beta motif formed by eight highly homologous variants.

The J segment lost 4 bases and the V segment lost 0 bases, leaving 7 bases of the junction unmatched. The CDR3 spans 17 residues. One entry per CDR3 protein results from TCRdb running MiXCR on the 5' RACE reads. The sample carries 700,000 to 850,000 distinct CDR3 sequences, 10% to 15% recorded once. The clonotype originates from a male donor with ankylosing spondylitis. The chain carries TRBV12-3 or TRBV12-4 and TRBJ2-2; 8 bases agree with TRBD1. The sample consisted of blood, either unsorted or a sorted T cell fraction (not recorded which). The CDR3 sequence: CASSLAGGRGLTGELFF. CDR3 nucleotide sequence: TGTGCCAGCAGTTTAGCAGGGGGCAGGGGGCTCACCGGGGAGCTGTTTTTT.